Included here is one T cell receptor beta chain sequence, with context. Its antigen specificity is not known. No base quality information exists; no much larger clone differs at one position. The immunoSEQ Assay, a bias-controlled multiplex PCR, was used to amplify TCRbeta CDR3 regions from genomic DNA. The study's own analysis went as follows. The number of nucleated cells in each sample was estimated from the amplification of reference gene primers within the assay. To quantify the absolute abundance of each unique TCRbeta CDR3 rearrangement, sequence reads were collapsed and filtered. Productive Simpson clonality was computed per sample as the square root of Simpson's diversity index over productive rearrangements. TCRdb provides this immuneACCESS table in a form limited to in-frame rearrangements. Some clones are lacking; in checked studies, under half of them reflect an unresolved V gene, and why the rest are absent is not known. The V and J calls and clone size were taken over from that table, and D and trimming were inferred from the DNA. In all, the sample holds approximately 200,000 clones, and about 90% of those were seen once. The ten biggest clones cover roughly 2.5% of the sample.

At one collaborating source in Seattle, patients were enrolled during active infection and were followed longitudinally through the course of disease. Collaborating institutions collected whole blood in K2EDTA tubes following their own protocols. For TCRbeta analysis, collaborator samples were shipped as frozen whole blood, as isolated PBMCs, or as DNA extracted from either sample type. The entry originates in a study of blood T cell repertoires in COVID-19 (dated by TCRdb to 2018 to 2021). Some background on the complete study: Samples covering the acute and convalescent phases of COVID-19 were provided by collaborators in the United States, Italy and Spain. The material from the prospective study consisted of cDNA or gDNA derived from T cells, B-cell-depleted T cells, or PBMCs. Deeply sampled blood TCRbeta repertoires from subjects exposed to, actively infected with, or recovered from COVID-19 were included in the dataset. A freely available public database, intended as a resource for researchers studying the immune response to SARS-CoV-2, is where the repertoires were released. The samples were drawn from two sources: the first 160 participants of the ongoing ImmuneRACE study, and fewer than 1,500 subjects contributed by 6 global collaborators. Nearly every sample came with metadata listing a de-identified subject ID, COVID-19 status, age in years and sex. Where HLA class I and class II types were available, the types were taken from metadata supplied by the sample provider, not from assay-based typing. What the study reported, not specific to this receptor: The quantity of clinical and demographic metadata differed by source and by participant and was supplied without curation.

This clonotype was sampled from a man aged 30 to 39 with COVID-19, enrolled during active disease. The specimen sequenced was peripheral blood.

Read as DNA, the sequence is TGTGCCAGCAGCTTAGCGGGACAGGGGATCGGTTCACCCCTCCACTTT. This sequence encodes CASSLAGQGIGSPLHF. The sequence joins TRBV7-3 to TRBJ1-6, with 10 central nucleotides matching TRBD1. CDR1 and CDR2 are drawn from the germline V gene: SGHTA, FQGTGA. Including the terminal cysteine and phenylalanine, the CDR3 comprises 16 residues. Solely the CDR3 DNA is kept, with 48 bases framed from the first base. Unmatched junction bases come to 7, with V trimmed by 2 bases and J by 9 bases.